This TCR beta chain was sequenced in a study of CD8 T cells in Susac syndrome (dated by TCRdb to between 2018 and 2020). Regarding the research as a whole: The study used repertoire sequencing to test whether antigen drove CD8+ T cell activation and differentiation in Susac syndrome.

What the study reported, not specific to this receptor: The number of individuals in the TCR sequencing and HLA analysis was recognized as being relatively small.

From the cysteine up to the phenylalanine, the CDR3 has a length of 15 residues. Only the CDR3 region is kept as DNA, spanning 45 bases read in frame from base 1. Per the germline V gene, MDHEN is the CDR1 and SYDVKM is the CDR2. Trimming costs V 5 bases and J 3 bases, and their ends lie 15 bases apart. This clonotype came up once. This clone's antigen is unknown. No much larger clonotype is one base removed from it; base qualities were not supplied. A single read makes a weak case. Peripheral blood CD8+ and CD4+ T cells from healthy donors, Susac syndrome patients and multiple sclerosis patients were profiled using high-throughput TCR beta sequencing. Healthy donors were age- and sex-matched controls. Bulk CD8+ and CD4+ T cells were purified by magnetic negative isolation, whereas CD8+ TEMRA cells were enriched by FACS. Blood was drawn into EDTA tubes, processed within 24 hours, and PBMCs were isolated by density gradient centrifugation. PBMCs intended for TCR sequencing were cryopreserved in liquid nitrogen and thawed later in a water bath at 37 degrees C. A purity of at least 90% was achieved for sorted or isolated CD4+, CD8+ and CD8+ TEMRA cells.

RNA was extracted with the RNeasy kit and roughly 0.5 to 1 ug was reverse transcribed using random hexamers. TCR beta CDR3 regions were amplified with the immunoSEQ multiplex PCR assay covering 54 Vbeta and 13 Jbeta segments. PCR amplification bias was corrected by using a synthetic template baseline for primer optimization and computational correction. Per the source publication's procedure: Reads were annotated to V, D and J genes per IMGT and analyzed with immunoSEQ Analyzer, keeping only productive sequences. Clonality was computed as one minus Shannon entropy normalized by log2 of the number of productive unique sequences. Public and private clones were assessed among the 100 most prevalent clones of each patient and control. Susac-specific clones were defined as absent from healthy and MS cohorts, 850 to 1,300 published viral clones and other ImmuneACCESS disease sequences. TCRdb applied fastp at Q25 and MiXCR to the public reads, then kept only in-frame beta chains. Rows with one shared CDR3 protein collapse into an entry with the most common genes and DNA. The V and J calls follow TCRdb's processing rather than the paper's. The sample contains 180,000 or so distinct CDR3 sequences, about 94% of them found a single time. 0.085% to 0.13% of the sample is taken by the ten largest.

Sequenced: CD4+ T cells from PBMCs. The sequence joins TRBV28 to TRBJ2-3; TRBD1 is perhaps the D gene, given 5 matching bases. This TCR was sampled from a human donor in good health. The CDR3 sequence is CASSIAGWGTDTQYF. The nucleotides read TGTGCCAGCAGTATAGCAGGGTGGGGTACAGATACGCAGTATTTT.